The rows below give T cell receptor beta chains drawn from one sample of a study of identical twins. MiXCR, run by TCRdb on the 5' RACE reads, gives a single entry per CDR3 protein. The sample contains 750,000 to 950,000 distinct CDR3 sequences, over 9% of which appear only once. This sample also appeared in a second study, on yellow fever vaccine responses in identical twins.

Sequencing was done on a sample of PBMCs. The receptors originated from a woman aged 18-29 years in good health. Both conserved end residues are part of each CDR3. Fields, in order: V gene, CDR3 length, J gene, D gene, CDR3 protein. A D gene is named only where the DNA matches it firmly.

TRBV5-6	14	TRBJ2-1	TRBD1	CASSSGQGHNEQFF
TRBV3-1	13	TRBJ2-1	.	CASSQVGHNEQFF
TRBV10-3	15	TRBJ2-6	.	CAISEGGSGANVLTF
TRBV3-1	18	TRBJ2-5	.	CASSQYPPRGAPQETQYF
TRBV7-8	18	TRBJ2-7	TRBD2	CASSSTSGSFLTAYEQYF
TRBV25-1	16	TRBJ1-6	.	CASSGTVSSYNSPLHF
TRBV6-1	17	TRBJ2-5	TRBD2	CASSQTRLAGGGVTQYF
TRBV20-1	14	TRBJ1-1	TRBD1	CSATGGNMNTEAFF
TRBV5-1	15	TRBJ1-1	.	CASSLAGTQNTEAFF
TRBV12-3/TRBV12-4	14	TRBJ1-2	.	CASSLEPAFYGYTF
TRBV5-1	15	TRBJ1-5	TRBD1	CASSPRTGDNQPQHF
TRBV2	16	TRBJ2-3	TRBD2	CASSLASGRSSDTQYF
TRBV7-7	13	TRBJ2-7	.	CASSLNPSYEQYF
TRBV10-3	13	TRBJ2-7	.	CAIRSGGPYEQYF
TRBV6-2/TRBV6-3	15	TRBJ2-7	TRBD2	CASRIAGGISYEQYF
TRBV6-1	17	TRBJ2-4	TRBD2	CASSPRLAGAAKNIQYF
TRBV4-2	14	TRBJ2-7	.	CASSQAAGTYEQYF
TRBV6-5	13	TRBJ1-6	.	CASSYTQGSPLHF
TRBV5-1	14	TRBJ2-7	.	CASSLDGRPQEQYF
TRBV5-1	16	TRBJ2-2	TRBD2	CASKKIAGAYTGELFF
TRBV7-3	15	TRBJ2-5	TRBD2	CASSYSGRAYETQYF
TRBV12-3/TRBV12-4	15	TRBJ1-5	.	CASSPILGSNQPQHF
TRBV7-8	15	TRBJ2-2	TRBD1	CASSPTGTGTGELFF
TRBV15	16	TRBJ2-1	TRBD2	CATSRRISGIGNEQFF
TRBV28	15	TRBJ2-5	.	CASSFNNVDQETQYF
TRBV6-1	13	TRBJ1-3	.	CASNGGVGNTIYF
TRBV24-1	15	TRBJ1-1	.	CATSDDRRGDSEAFF
TRBV5-4	18	TRBJ2-7	TRBD1	CASSPSGTGALSVYEQYF
TRBV5-1	20	TRBJ2-2	TRBD2	CASSLGEASGGPTNTGELFF
TRBV29-1	20	TRBJ2-1	TRBD2	CSVEGRTSGRASISYNEQFF
TRBV6-1	16	TRBJ1-4	.	CASSTEVGQGSEKLFF
TRBV28	14	TRBJ2-5	TRBD2	CASIGTRPQETQYF
TRBV27	16	TRBJ1-2	.	CASSPRTASTNYGYTF
TRBV29-1	13	TRBJ1-2	.	CSVEEGKTWGYTF
TRBV29-1	11	TRBJ2-2	.	CSVVETGELFF
TRBV20-1	13	TRBJ1-5	.	CSARDITNQPQHF